Shown below are 23 T cell receptor beta chains from a single sample sequenced in a study of identical twins. TCRdb passed the 5' RACE reads through MiXCR, listing each CDR3 protein once. Seen here are 450,000 or so distinct CDR3 sequences, 20% to 25% observed once, and the top ten hold 2.5% to 3.5%. The same specimen was also included in a second study, on T cells expressing NK-cell markers.

Sequencing was done on a sample of CD4+ T cells sorted from blood. These TCRs come from a woman aged 18 to 35 in good health.

The chain links TRBV9 to TRBJ2-7; 10 nucleotides match TRBD1. Germline V gene data show CDR1 as SGDLS and CDR2 as YYNGEE. The CDR3 spans 15 residues. The J segment lost 4 bases and the V segment lost 3 bases, leaving 7 bases of the junction unmatched. DNA of the CDR3: TGTGCCAGCAGCGCGGGGGGGACAGGGGTTTACGAGCAGTACTTC. This sequence encodes CASSAGGTGVYEQYF.

This rearrangement joins TRBV4-2 to TRBJ2-1, with 13 nucleotides matching TRBD2. V shed 2 bases, J shed 11 bases, and the junction held 6 bases outside the gene matches. The CDR3 is 15 amino acids. From germline, CDR1 is LGHNA and CDR2 YNFKEQ. In DNA form, the CDR3 reads TGTGCCAGCAGCCAATCCCGACTAGCGGGGGGCAAGCAGTTCTTC. This codes for CASSQSRLAGGKQFF.

There are a few counts of this clonotype. The chain combines TRBV5-1 with TRBJ2-5; D is unclear. The CDR3 runs 13 residues. CDR1 SGHRS and CDR2 YFSETQ come from the germline V gene. V lost 0 bases to trimming and J lost 5 bases, with 8 bases between them. Written as DNA, the CDR3 is TGCGCCAGCAGCTTGGCCGCGGCGGAGACCCAGTACTTC. Its protein product is CASSLAAAETQYF.

This sequence joins TRBV15 and TRBJ2-1; no reliable D call. Germline V gives CDR1 LNHNV, CDR2 YYDKDF (reference sequence). V shed 2 bases and J shed 5 bases, with 4 bases lying between them. The CDR3 is 12 amino acids. The CDR3 region has the DNA TGTGCCACCAGCAGACATAACAATGAGCAGTTCTTC. It is translated as CATSRHNNEQFF.

This clonotype was counted between two and nine times. The V and J genes are TRBV10-3 and TRBJ1-1, with D possibly TRBD1 on 5 matching bases. The CDR3 is 14 residues long. V lost 0 bases, J lost 9 bases, and 14 bases lay in between. Germline CDR1 ENHRY, CDR2 SYGVKD. Written as DNA, the CDR3 is TGTGCCATCAGTGAGTCTGGAGGCGAGGGACAAGCTTTCTTT. Translation: CAISESGGEGQAFF.

The chain couples TRBV20-1 to TRBJ2-1, with 9 positions matching TRBD2. The CDR3 has 18 residues. In germline, CDR1 is DFQATT, CDR2 SNEGSKA (reference sequence). J lost 4 bases, V lost 3 bases, and 16 bases had no gene match. CDR3 bases: TGCAGTGCTAGTCAGCCCGTCGGGCGGGAGGGCCTGTACAATGAGCAGTTCTTC. Encoded protein: CSASQPVGREGLYNEQFF.

The rearrangement joins TRBV5-1 to TRBJ2-3; TRBD2 matches at 15 bases. The CDR3 runs 18 residues. V dropped 4 bases and J dropped 4; count of bases not matched to a gene: 10. Germline V gene data show CDR1 as SGHRS and CDR2 as YFSETQ. The DNA of the CDR3 is TGCGCCAGCAGCCTCGGGACTAGCGGGGGGCCCTTCTCAGATACGCAGTATTTT. This encodes CASSLGTSGGPFSDTQYF. Supplemented by reference TRBV5-1 and TRBJ2-3, the full variable domain reads KAGVTQTPRYLIKTRGQQVTLSCSPISGHRSVSWYQQTPGQGLQFLFEYFSETQRNKGNFPGRFSGRQFSNSRSEMNVSTLELGDSALYLCASSLGTSGGPFSDTQYFGPGTRLTVL.

This chain links TRBV5-5 with TRBJ2-7; 8 bases are shared with TRBD2. CDR1 and CDR2 (germline): SGHKS, YYEKEE (reference sequence). V lost 4 bases, J lost 6 bases, and 12 bases stayed unmatched. The CDR3 has 15 residues. The CDR3 DNA is TGTGCCAGCAGCCACCCGGGACTAGTTATCGGCGAGCAGTACTTC. Translation gives CASSHPGLVIGEQYF.

The chain combines TRBV6-2 or TRBV6-3 with TRBJ2-3; D gene ambiguous. The CDR3 has 15 amino acids. The germline V gene encodes CDR1 MNHEY and CDR2 SVGEGT. V was trimmed by 3 bases and J by 1 base, leaving 11 bases between them. The CDR3 DNA is TGTGCCAGCAGTTATGTGACCGGCGGCACAGATACGCAGTATTTT. Translated, it gives CASSYVTGGTDTQYF.

About this clonotype itself: Since a much larger clone is just one base distant, this may be a read error. The chain recombines TRBV2 with TRBJ2-2; D possibly corresponds to TRBD1 (6 bases). The CDR3 totals 14 residues. The germline V gene encodes CDR1 SNHLY and CDR2 FYNNEI. Trimming left V 5 bases short and J 0 bases short, with 7 bases between. The CDR3 spells CASSWDTNTGELFF. In DNA, the CDR3 is TGTGCCAGCAGTTGGGACACGAACACCGGGGAGCTGTTTTTT.

The genes are TRBV20-1 and TRBJ1-2, with D unclear. CDR1 is DFQATT, CDR2 SNEGSKA, per germline (reference sequence). Trimming removed 5 bases from V and 3 bases from J, with 13 bases in between. This CDR3 contains 13 residues. The CDR3 DNA reads as TGCAGTGCTGAGCGAAACAGCCACTATGGCTACACCTTC. Translation: CSAERNSHYGYTF.

This clonotype has ten or more counts. The chain links TRBV10-3 to TRBJ2-7, with D uncertain. Trimming stripped 4 bases from V and 4 bases from J, with 5 bases between. Germline CDR1 and CDR2: ENHRY and SYGVKD. CDR3 size: 11 residues. CDR3 protein: CAISAEYEQYF. In DNA, the CDR3 is TGTGCCATCAGTGCAGAGTACGAGCAGTACTTC.

Here the CDR3 DNA reads TGCGCCAGCAGCTTGGAGTCCCAAGAGACCCAGTACTTC. Translating it yields CASSLESQETQYF. The V call is TRBV5-1, the J call TRBJ2-5; no clear D. V was shortened by 0 bases and J by 1 base, with 4 bases between the two germline ends. The germline V gene has CDR1 SGHRS and CDR2 YFSETQ. The CDR3 contains 13 residues.

This clonotype was seen a few times. This CDR3 reads CASSLALVGTEDTGELFF. In DNA form, the CDR3 reads TGTGCCAGCAGCTTAGCGCTAGTTGGGACAGAGGACACCGGGGAGCTGTTTTTT. The rearrangement links TRBV7-2 to TRBJ2-2, with 7 positions matching TRBD1. The junction had 10 bases not matched to a gene; V was cut back by 0 bases and J by 3 bases. This CDR3 spans 18 amino acids. The V gene's germline CDR1 is SGHTA and CDR2 FQGNSA.

The gene calls are TRBV20-1 and TRBJ2-3; 10 bases agree with TRBD2. J gave up 4 bases and V 7 bases, and 8 bases lay outside the gene matches. This CDR3 is 14 amino acids long. Germline CDR1 reads DFQATT; CDR2 reads SNEGSKA (reference sequence). The CDR3 DNA is TGCAGTGGGGAATCCAGCGGGAGGGCAGATACGCAGTATTTT. Protein sequence: CSGESSGRADTQYF.

This clonotype was counted a few times. V gene TRBV6-1 combines with J gene TRBJ1-2; 10 bases agree with TRBD1. CDR1 is MNHNS and CDR2 is SASEGT in the germline V gene. This CDR3 spans 13 amino acids. The V and J ends lost 6 bases and 8 bases, in that order; junction bases with no gene match: 6. CDR3 coding DNA: TGTGCCAGCAGGAGGACAGGGGGTGAGGGCTACACCTTC. Translating gives CASRRTGGEGYTF.

There are a few counts of this clonotype. CDR3 residues: CASSFDRVSIQYF. CDR3 nucleotides: TGCGCCAGCAGCTTCGACAGGGTTAGCATTCAGTACTTC. This chain links TRBV5-1 with TRBJ2-4; TRBD1 matches 7 bases. The CDR3 spans 13 residues. The junction had 5 bases not matched to a gene; V was cut back by 2 bases and J by 9 bases. Germline lookup yields CDR1 SGHRS and CDR2 YFSETQ.

This clonotype was detected only a few times. The chain is built from TRBV15 and TRBJ1-2, with 8 bases matching TRBD1. V lost 2 bases to trimming and J lost 5 bases; unmatched junction nucleotides: 7. The CDR3 has 15 residues. Germline V gives CDR1 LNHNV, CDR2 YYDKDF (reference sequence). The CDR3 sequence: CATSRQGAQLYGYTF. The CDR3 DNA sequence: TGTGCCACCAGCAGACAGGGGGCGCAATTGTATGGCTACACCTTC.

The sample holds one count of this clonotype. The gene calls are TRBV11-2 and TRBJ2-5, with TRBD2 as a possible D gene (7 bases). This CDR3 comprises 15 residues. The germline gives CDR1 SGHAT, CDR2 FQNNGV. Trimming removed 3 bases at V and 1 base at J, with 12 bases between. For the CDR3, the DNA is TGTGCCAGCAGCTTTGGGGGCGGGGGCCAAGAGACCCAGTACTTC. Its translation is CASSFGGGGQETQYF.

The rearrangement uses TRBV20-1 and TRBJ2-3; the D is unclear. V was trimmed by 3 bases and J by 3 bases, leaving 13 bases between them. Germline lookup yields CDR1 DFQATT and CDR2 SNEGSKA (reference sequence). The CDR3 has 14 amino acids. The CDR3 region has the DNA TGCAGTGCTAGCCCGGACCTTGGGACAGATACGCAGTATTTT. Amino acid sequence: CSASPDLGTDTQYF.

This clonotype was recorded a few times. This chain links TRBV7-9 with TRBJ1-2; D not resolved. From germline, CDR1 is SEHNR and CDR2 FQNEAQ (reference sequence). The V end lost 0 bases, the J end lost 8 bases, and 19 bases lay between the germline ends. The CDR3 covers 16 residues. DNA of the CDR3: TGTGCCAGCAGCTTAGCCCAGACCTCCCTCCGGTGGGGCTACACCTTC. The encoded protein is CASSLAQTSLRWGYTF.

This chain uses TRBV15 with TRBJ2-7, with 10 bases identical to TRBD2. This CDR3 spans 16 amino acids. The V segment lost 0 bases and the J segment 1 base; nucleotides outside the gene matches: 3. Looked up from germline, CDR1 is LNHNV and CDR2 is YYDKDF (reference sequence). CDR3 DNA sequence: TGTGCCACCAGCAGAGATCGGACTAGCGGATCCTACGAGCAGTACTTC. Amino acids: CATSRDRTSGSYEQYF.

The sample holds a few counts of this clonotype. This chain uses TRBV20-1 with TRBJ2-5; TRBD2 is a possible D gene (6 bases). The germline V and J ends were trimmed by 5 bases and 4 bases, with 17 bases remaining between them. Germline V gene lookup returns CDR1 DFQATT and CDR2 SNEGSKA (reference sequence). The CDR3 runs to 14 residues. The chain's CDR3 is CSARPGLGGETQYF. The CDR3, as DNA: TGCAGTGCTCGCCCTGGACTGGGAGGAGAGACCCAGTACTTC.